The entry below describes one T cell receptor (beta chain). This entry is derived from a study of shared clonotypes between healthy human individuals. In germline, CDR1 is SGHDN, CDR2 FVKESK. The CDR3 is 13 amino acids. V was shortened by 2 bases and J by 8 bases, with 12 bases between the two germline ends. TCRdb keeps only in-frame clones here, not all; method: immunoSEQ multiplex PCR. The data show roughly 2,300,000 clones, 85% to 95% seen once. V usage is TRBV14 and J usage is TRBJ1-2; weak D call: TRBD1 (5 bases). The source of this sequence is a man between 18 and 35 years old in good health. Some clones in this sample may be carry-over from other donors' samples. The sequencing sample was made of naive CD4+ T cells from PBMCs. Subset given: CD45RA+ positively selected. CDR3 DNA: TGTGCCAGCAGCCAATGGAGGGGAGGCGGCTACACCTTC. This codes for CASSQWRGGGYTF. Supplemented by reference TRBV14 and TRBJ1-2, the full variable domain reads EAGVTQFPSHSVIEKGQTVTLRCDPISGHDNLYWYRRVMGKEIKFLLHFVKESKQDESGMPNNRFLAERTGGTYSTLKVQPAELEDSGVYFCASSQWRGGGYTFGSGTRLTVV.